These 27 T cell receptor beta chains came from one sample sequenced in a study of spatial heterogeneity in lung cancer. Time point in this sample: sample taken at primary tumor resection. Unsorted tumor, nontumor lung tissue or cryopreserved PBMC supplied the whole RNA. A single record per CDR3 protein comes from TCRdb applying MiXCR to the 5' RACE reads. This table has 9,500 to 12,000 distinct CDR3 sequences, approximately 25% appearing once. The sequencing here drew on PBMCs, taken at surgery. The receptors here all came from a female donor with early-stage non-small cell lung cancer.

This clonotype has just a few counts. V is TRBV7-9 and J is TRBJ2-3, with TRBD2 matching over 8 bases. V shed 1 base, J shed 9 bases, and the junction held 6 bases outside the gene matches. This CDR3 has 14 residues. Germline V gene data show CDR1 as SEHNR and CDR2 as FQNEAQ (reference sequence). The CDR3 loop is CASSLESGGGTQYF. For the CDR3, the DNA is TGTGCCAGCAGCTTAGAGAGCGGCGGGGGGACGCAGTATTTT.

In this sample, this clonotype turned up a few times. This chain joins TRBV5-6 and TRBJ2-4; no clear D gene. V lost 4 bases to trimming and J lost 4 bases, with 9 bases between them. CDR3 length equals 13 residues. CDR1 is SGHDT and CDR2 is YYEEEE in the germline V gene. CDR3 coding DNA: TGTGCCAGCAGCCTGAACATGAAAAACATTCAGTACTTC. It specifies CASSLNMKNIQYF.

This clonotype was found a few times. The chain links TRBV6-5 to TRBJ1-6, with a tentative D call TRBD1 (5 bases). The V and J ends lost 6 bases and 10 bases respectively, with 22 bases between them. CDR3 length: 16 amino acids. Germline assignment: CDR1 MNHEY and CDR2 SVGAGI. The CDR3, as DNA: TGTGCCAGCAGCCTCAGGGCCACCAATCGCGGATCACCCCTCCACTTT. Its protein is CASSLRATNRGSPLHF.

The V call is TRBV11-1, the J call TRBJ1-2; 11 nucleotides line up with TRBD1. Germline V gives CDR1 SGHAT, CDR2 FQDESV (reference sequence). V trimming: 6 bases; J trimming: 7 bases; junction bases outside the gene matches: 13. This CDR3 region has 16 residues. In DNA, the CDR3 is TGTGCCAGCAGTCCAAGGACAGGGGGCCCTTCATTTGGCTACACCTTC. It is translated as CASSPRTGGPSFGYTF.

The chain has TRBV2 and TRBJ2-2; 11 nucleotides align to TRBD1. CDR1 is SNHLY and CDR2 is FYNNEI in the germline V gene. CDR3 length: 16 residues. The V and J ends lost 5 bases and 4 bases, in that order; junction bases with no gene match: 6. For the CDR3, the DNA is TGTGCCAGCAGTACGGGACAGGGGGTTGGCACCGGGGAGCTGTTTTTT. Amino acid sequence: CASSTGQGVGTGELFF.

By proportion, this clonotype is medium-sized. This chain connects TRBV23-1 to TRBJ2-7, with 7 bases identical to TRBD1. TRBV23-1 is known as an ORF, though its function is uncertain. V shed 2 bases, J shed 3 bases, and the junction held 10 bases outside the gene matches. There are 16 residues in the CDR3. The CDR3 here is CASSQDRRGTDYEQYF. The CDR3 DNA reads TGCGCCAGCAGTCAAGACCGGCGAGGGACAGACTACGAGCAGTACTTC.

This clonotype was recorded at least ten times. The genes are TRBV19 and TRBJ1-5; 8 nucleotides line up with TRBD1. Germline CDR1 is LNHDA and CDR2 is SQIVND (reference sequence). The V segment lost 9 bases and the J segment 2 bases; nucleotides outside the gene matches: 6. The CDR3 covers 14 residues. The CDR3 region has the DNA TGTGCCAGCTCTGGACAGGGCGGCAATCAGCCCCAGCATTTT. Translating it yields CASSGQGGNQPQHF.

By sample fraction, this clonotype is medium-sized (0.01 to 0.1%). The rearrangement links TRBV2 to TRBJ1-2; 8 bases fit TRBD1. Germline CDR1 reads SNHLY; CDR2 reads FYNNEI. Trimming removed 3 bases from V and 3 bases from J; junction bases left unmatched: 3. CDR3 length equals 14 residues. This chain's CDR3 is CASSDDRGDYGYTF. In DNA form, the CDR3 reads TGTGCCAGCAGTGACGACAGGGGCGACTATGGCTACACCTTC. Complete variable domain (other parts from reference TRBV2 and TRBJ1-2): EPEVTQTPSHQVTQMGQEVILRCVPISNHLYFYWYRQILGQKVEFLVSFYNNEISEKSEIFDDQFSVERPDGSNFTLKIRSTKLEDSAMYFCASSDDRGDYGYTFGSGTRLTVV.

This sequence joins TRBV7-9 and TRBJ2-7, with 11 positions matching TRBD2. The trim removed 0 bases at V and 2 bases at J, leaving 6 bases unmatched. This CDR3 spans 17 amino acids. The germline gives CDR1 SEHNR, CDR2 FQNEAQ (reference sequence). The CDR3 reads CASSLAPGLAATYEQYF. DNA of the CDR3: TGTGCCAGCAGCTTAGCGCCGGGACTAGCGGCAACCTACGAGCAGTACTTC. Complete variable domain (other parts from reference TRBV7-9 and TRBJ2-7): DTGVSQNPRHKITKRGQNVTFRCDPISEHNRLYWYRQTLGQGPEFLTYFQNEAQLEKSRLLSDRFSAERPKGSFSTLEIQRTEQGDSAMYLCASSLAPGLAATYEQYFGPGTRLTVT.

The genes are TRBV12-3 or TRBV12-4 and TRBJ1-1; D gene ambiguous. V was clipped by 0 bases and J by 1 base, with 9 bases between them. CDR3 size: 15 residues. The CDR3 DNA is TGTGCCAGCAGTTTAGCGCGCCAGAGGAACACTGAAGCTTTCTTT. Translation: CASSLARQRNTEAFF.

This clonotype was seen a few times. J is TRBJ2-7 and V is TRBV6-6; 7 nucleotides agree with TRBD1. Trimming cost V 7 bases and J 0 bases; bases outside gene matches: 9. Germline CDR1 and CDR2: MNHNY and SVGAGI (reference sequence). The CDR3 sequence is 15 residues long. CDR3 sequence reads: CASTQGELLSYEQYF. In DNA form, the CDR3 reads TGTGCCAGCACCCAGGGGGAACTCCTCTCCTACGAGCAGTACTTC.

There are a few counts of this clonotype. This chain links TRBV2 with TRBJ1-3; TRBD1 is a possible D gene (5 bases). V dropped 6 bases and J dropped 0 bases, with 12 bases sitting between them. The CDR3 runs to 15 residues. CDR1 and CDR2 from the germline V gene are SNHLY and FYNNEI. The CDR3 protein is CASRRDRSSGNTIYF. DNA for the CDR3: TGTGCCAGCAGGAGGGACCGTAGCTCTGGAAACACCATATATTTT.

The gene calls are TRBV9 and TRBJ2-5; D unresolved. The CDR3 is 14 residues long. CDR1 SGDLS and CDR2 YYNGEE come from the germline V gene. V lost 0 bases to trimming and J lost 1 base, with 7 bases between them. CDR3 nucleotides: TGTGCCAGCAGCGTAGCAGTGTCCCAAGAGACCCAGTACTTC. It encodes CASSVAVSQETQYF.

Turning to this clonotype: At one end, the junction sequence differs from germline, possibly due to a read error. The chain carries TRBV10-3 and TRBJ2-1; D possibly uses TRBD1 or TRBD2 (5 bases each). The CDR3 extends over 15 amino acids. Germline CDR1 and CDR2: ENHRY and SYGVKD. The CDR3 coding sequence is TGTGCCATCAGTGTTCTTAGTGAGGGGTACAATGAGCAGATCTTC. It codes for CAISVLSEGYNEQIF.

Relative to its sample, this clonotype is medium-sized. This chain links TRBV5-6 with TRBJ2-2, with D tentatively TRBD1 (5 bases). This CDR3 is built from 12 residues. CDR1 and CDR2 from the germline V gene are SGHDT and YYEEEE. V was trimmed by 4 bases and J by 6 bases, leaving 7 bases between them. CDR3 DNA: TGTGCCAGCAGCCAGGGTTCCGGGGAGCTGTTTTTT. Encoded protein: CASSQGSGELFF.

This clonotype was observed a few times. The chain joins TRBV5-1 to TRBJ2-7, with D uncertain. Trimming pared 1 base from V and 1 base from J, leaving 6 bases between. CDR1 is SGHRS and CDR2 is YFSETQ in the germline V gene. This CDR3 is built from 13 residues. The CDR3 loop reads CASSLSSSYEQYF. The CDR3 coding sequence is TGCGCCAGCAGCTTGAGCAGTTCCTACGAGCAGTACTTC.

This clonotype was counted between two and nine times. The V call is TRBV19, the J call TRBJ1-1; the match to TRBD1 covers 7 bases. Germline CDR1 and CDR2: LNHDA and SQIVND (reference sequence). This CDR3 comprises 15 residues. Losses at the gene ends were 3 bases for V and 1 base for J; bases not matched to a gene: 5. The CDR3 nucleotides are TGTGCCAGTAGTATCCGGGACAGCCCGAACACTGAAGCTTTCTTT. It translates to CASSIRDSPNTEAFF.

In its sample, this clonotype was seen a few times. The chain employs TRBV6-5 and TRBJ2-5; D is unresolved. The CDR3 is 15 amino acids. Germline V gene data show CDR1 as MNHEY and CDR2 as SVGAGI. V was clipped by 0 bases and J by 5 bases, with 13 bases between them. Here the CDR3 DNA reads TGTGCCAGCAGTTACTCGAGAAGTAAAGGGGAGACCCAGTACTTC. It is translated as CASSYSRSKGETQYF.

The gene calls are TRBV28 and TRBJ2-6, with TRBD1 identical over 8 bases. This CDR3 is built from 17 residues. Per the germline V gene, CDR1 is MDHEN and CDR2 is SYDVKM. V shed 3 bases and J 2 bases; nucleotides not matched to a gene: 6. For the CDR3, the DNA is TGTGCCAGCAGTTTTCGGACAGGGTTGGCTGGGGCCAACGTCCTGACTTTC. Translation: CASSFRTGLAGANVLTF.

There are a few counts of this clonotype. The rearrangement links TRBV12-3 or TRBV12-4 to TRBJ2-5; 12 positions match TRBD2. This CDR3 comprises 16 residues. The V segment lost 4 bases and the J segment 2 bases; nucleotides outside the gene matches: 5. CDR3 residues: CASSSRGTSGQETQYF. The CDR3 DNA follows: TGTGCCAGCAGTTCCAGGGGGACTAGCGGGCAAGAGACCCAGTACTTC.

This clonotype was observed many times. This chain uses TRBV4-3 with TRBJ2-2, with TRBD2 matching 8 bases. Germline CDR1 LGHNA, CDR2 YSLEER. Trimming removed 3 bases from V and 7 bases from J; junction bases left unmatched: 10. The CDR3 sequence is 16 residues long. The CDR3 sequence: CASSQNGLAGIGELFF. The CDR3 DNA reads TGCGCCAGCAGCCAGAACGGGTTAGCGGGAATCGGGGAGCTGTTTTTT.

This clonotype was counted between two and nine times. The V call is TRBV4-2, the J call TRBJ2-7; D is unresolved. V gave up 0 bases and J gave up 1 base, with 4 bases separating them. From germline, CDR1 is LGHNA and CDR2 YNFKEQ. This CDR3 comprises 13 residues. Here the CDR3 DNA reads TGTGCCAGCAGCCAAGACAGGTCCTACGAGCAGTACTTC. Its protein is CASSQDRSYEQYF.

By share, this clonotype ranks as medium-sized. The chain recombines TRBV28 with TRBJ2-7; D is perhaps TRBD1 (5 bases). CDR3 length equals 15 residues. Germline V gene sequence: CDR1 MDHEN, CDR2 SYDVKM. Between the trimmed V and J ends, which lost 4 bases and 0 bases, there was a span of 13 bases. The CDR3 loop is CASSYSGILSYEQYF. CDR3 bases: TGTGCCAGCAGTTACTCAGGGATCCTCTCCTACGAGCAGTACTTC.

The J gene is TRBJ2-3, the V gene TRBV11-2; D is unresolved. Germline CDR1 is SGHAT and CDR2 is FQNNGV. The CDR3 covers 13 residues. V was cut by 4 bases and J by 7 bases, with 12 bases left in between. This chain's CDR3 is CASSSPGLNTQYF. The CDR3, as DNA: TGTGCCAGCAGCTCCCCCGGGCTAAATACGCAGTATTTT.

This clonotype counts as medium-sized. The rearrangement joins TRBV27 to TRBJ1-5, with D tentatively TRBD1 (5 bases). CDR3 length equals 15 residues. Germline values: CDR1 MNHEY, CDR2 SMNVEV (reference sequence). V lost 6 bases and J lost 0, with 12 bases in between. This CDR3 reads CASRMGQISNQPQHF. For the CDR3, the DNA is TGTGCCAGCAGAATGGGGCAGATTAGCAATCAGCCCCAGCATTTT.

On this clonotype itself: This may be a read error: a much more frequent sequence differs by one nucleotide. The chain employs TRBV5-1 and TRBJ2-7; the D gene is possibly TRBD2 (6 bases). The V gene's germline CDR1 is SGHRS and CDR2 YFSETQ. This CDR3 contains 13 residues. In DNA, the CDR3 is TGCACCAGCAGCACCGGAGGGCGCTACGAGCAGTACTTC. Residues: CTSSTGGRYEQYF. Full variable domain (rest looked up from reference TRBV5-1 and TRBJ2-7): KAGVTQTPRYLIKTRGQQVTLSCSPISGHRSVSWYQQTPGQGLQFLFEYFSETQRNKGNFPGRFSGRQFSNSRSEMNVSTLELGDSALYLCTSSTGGRYEQYFGPGTRLTVT.

This clonotype was detected many times. The V and J genes are TRBV7-2 and TRBJ2-1; 8 nucleotides match TRBD2. Looked up from germline, CDR1 is SGHTA and CDR2 is FQGNSA. The CDR3 contains 16 residues. After removal of 5 bases from V and 4 bases from J, the junction contained 10 bases not matched to a gene. The chain's CDR3 is CASSQEGLGWYNEQFF. DNA for the CDR3: TGTGCCAGCAGCCAGGAGGGACTAGGATGGTACAATGAGCAGTTCTTC. The full variable domain, its missing parts supplied by reference TRBV7-2 and TRBJ2-1, is GAGVSQSPSNKVTEKGKDVELRCDPISGHTALYWYRQSLGQGLEFLIYFQGNSAPDKSGLPSDRFSAERTGGSVSTLTIQRTQQEDSAVYLCASSQEGLGWYNEQFFGPGTRLTVL.